This TCR beta chain was found in a study of CD8+ T cells in alopecia areata. Study-level background: Treated patients received oral tofacitinib, 5 to 10 mg twice daily. Overall study findings and caveats: Scalp specimens additionally yield sequences from normal skin's resident alphabeta T cells. Scalp clonality decreased significantly with tofacitinib, and so did expanded CD8+ clones among the top 100.

Turning to this clone: No antigen is known for it.

Germline V gene sequence: CDR1 GTSNPN, CDR2 SVGIG (reference sequence). With 1 base removed from V and 0 bases from J, the gap between germline ends came to 12 bases. The CDR3 is made up of 15 amino acids. Noted treatment: oral pan-JAK inhibitor, 5-10 mg twice daily. Reverse transcription of extracted RNA yielded cDNA, which provided the sequencing template. Method: immunoSEQ multiplex PCR; TCRdb's copy keeps in-frame clones and lacks some. The sample has over 70,000 clones, approximately 66% seen once; the top ten hold less than 25%. Sequenced material: CD8+ T cells sorted from blood, taken at week 24, from a patient treated with tofacitinib. This chain links TRBV30 with TRBJ1-1; unclear D gene. This clonotype was obtained from a human donor with alopecia areata. The CDR3 nucleotides read TGTGCCTGGAGTGCAAGGACCCTCATGAACACTGAAGCTTTCTTT. It translates to CAWSARTLMNTEAFF.